A selection of T cell receptor beta chains follows, all from one sample in a study of cytomegalovirus exposure and HLA in healthy donors. Some clones are missing from TCRdb's copy, which holds only in-frame ones; the method was immunoSEQ multiplex PCR. The sample has approximately 190,000 clones; 75% to 90% are singletons. Sample: PBMCs. The receptor set was obtained from a middle-aged man in good health and CMV-seropositive. CDR3s include the opening cysteine and the closing phenylalanine or tryptophan. Fields, in order: V gene, CDR3 length, D gene, J gene, clone size, CDR3 DNA, CDR3 protein. D genes are given only for firm matches. Size is omitted from some rows. Given values are once, few, many or a class for expanded clones.

v_call: TRBV29-1; cdr3_length: 16; d_call: TRBD1; j_call: TRBJ2-6; clone_size: NA; cdr3_nt: TGCAGCGCTACACAGGGGGCCCTCTCTGGGGCCAACGTCCTGACTTTC; cdr3_aa: CSATQGALSGANVLTF
v_call: TRBV30; cdr3_length: 15; d_call: NA; j_call: TRBJ2-7; clone_size: NA; cdr3_nt: TGTGCCTGGACTCGGGGTTCGGGAGAGGTGGACGAGCAGCACTTC; cdr3_aa: CAWTRGSGEVDEQHF
v_call: TRBV9; cdr3_length: 13; d_call: TRBD1; j_call: TRBJ2-1; clone_size: NA; cdr3_nt: TGTGCCAGCAGCTACCAGGGGGCGGGGGAGCAGTTCTTC; cdr3_aa: CASSYQGAGEQFF
v_call: TRBV9; cdr3_length: 21; d_call: TRBD1; j_call: TRBJ1-1; clone_size: NA; cdr3_nt: TGTGCCAGCAGCGGTGACCGGGACAGGGGCCTCACCGGGATACTGAACACTGAAGCTTTCTTT; cdr3_aa: CASSGDRDRGLTGILNTEAFF
v_call: TRBV5-1; cdr3_length: 14; d_call: TRBD2; j_call: TRBJ2-7; clone_size: NA; cdr3_nt: TGCGCCAGCAGCTTAGCGGGGGGGCCAGTCGAGCAGTACTTC; cdr3_aa: CASSLAGGPVEQYF
v_call: TRBV4-1; cdr3_length: 13; d_call: NA; j_call: TRBJ2-5; clone_size: NA; cdr3_nt: TGCGCCAGCAGCCAGCAGGGCCAAGAGACCCAGTACTTC; cdr3_aa: CASSQQGQETQYF
v_call: TRBV4-3; cdr3_length: 20; d_call: TRBD2; j_call: TRBJ2-5; clone_size: NA; cdr3_nt: TGCGCCAGCAGCCAAGGGGCCGGCTTAAGGGTAGCGGGGGGGAGAGAGACCCAGTACTTC; cdr3_aa: CASSQGAGLRVAGGRETQYF
v_call: TRBV5-6; cdr3_length: 13; d_call: NA; j_call: TRBJ1-2; clone_size: NA; cdr3_nt: TGTGCCAGCAGCTTGCCAGGGATGTATGGCTACACCTTC; cdr3_aa: CASSLPGMYGYTF
v_call: TRBV6-5; cdr3_length: 15; d_call: TRBD1; j_call: TRBJ1-3; clone_size: NA; cdr3_nt: TGTGCCAGCAGCCGGGGACAGGCCTCTGGAAACACCATATATTTT; cdr3_aa: CASSRGQASGNTIYF
v_call: TRBV28; cdr3_length: 11; d_call: NA; j_call: TRBJ1-2; clone_size: NA; cdr3_nt: TGTGCCAGCAGTTCCCCAGGCGGCTACACCTTC; cdr3_aa: CASSSPGGYTF
v_call: TRBV9; cdr3_length: 15; d_call: TRBD1; j_call: TRBJ2-1; clone_size: once; cdr3_nt: TGTGCCAGCAGCGTAGCCGGACAGGGTACGAATGAGCAGTTCTTC; cdr3_aa: CASSVAGQGTNEQFF
v_call: TRBV7-6; cdr3_length: 14; d_call: NA; j_call: TRBJ2-5; clone_size: NA; cdr3_nt: TGTGCCAGCAGCTCCCGGACTGGAGGTTCGACCCAGTACTTC; cdr3_aa: CASSSRTGGSTQYF
v_call: TRBV6-5; cdr3_length: 13; d_call: TRBD2; j_call: TRBJ2-7; clone_size: NA; cdr3_nt: TGTGCCAGCAGGGGTGGGGGGGTGGGCGAGCAGTACTTC; cdr3_aa: CASRGGGVGEQYF
v_call: TRBV9; cdr3_length: 13; d_call: NA; j_call: TRBJ1-1; clone_size: NA; cdr3_nt: TGTGCCAGCAGCGCTGGGGGGACCCGGGGAGCTTTCTTT; cdr3_aa: CASSAGGTRGAFF
v_call: TRBV5-4; cdr3_length: 14; d_call: NA; j_call: TRBJ2-7; clone_size: NA; cdr3_nt: TGTGCCAGCAGCTTGGCTCCAACAGGTTACGAGCAGTACTTC; cdr3_aa: CASSLAPTGYEQYF
v_call: TRBV6-5; cdr3_length: 13; d_call: NA; j_call: TRBJ2-7; clone_size: NA; cdr3_nt: TGTGCCAGCAGCCGGGACACTAACTACGAGCAGTACTTC; cdr3_aa: CASSRDTNYEQYF
v_call: TRBV27; cdr3_length: 12; d_call: NA; j_call: TRBJ1-1; clone_size: NA; cdr3_nt: TGTGCCAGCAGCCGCAGCGCGACTGAAGCTTTCTTT; cdr3_aa: CASSRSATEAFF
v_call: TRBV6-6; cdr3_length: 14; d_call: NA; j_call: TRBJ1-3; clone_size: NA; cdr3_nt: TGTGCCAGCGGAGACCAGGGACTCGGTAACACCATATATTTT; cdr3_aa: CASGDQGLGNTIYF
v_call: TRBV9; cdr3_length: 16; d_call: TRBD1; j_call: TRBJ1-1; clone_size: NA; cdr3_nt: TGTGCCAGCAGCGCCCGTAGGGACAGTCCCGACACTGAAGCTTTCTTT; cdr3_aa: CASSARRDSPDTEAFF
v_call: TRBV9; cdr3_length: 15; d_call: TRBD1; j_call: TRBJ1-5; clone_size: NA; cdr3_nt: TGTGCCAGCAGCGGACCGGGACAGGGATATCAGCCCCAGCATTTT; cdr3_aa: CASSGPGQGYQPQHF
v_call: TRBV6-5; cdr3_length: 14; d_call: TRBD1; j_call: TRBJ2-1; clone_size: few; cdr3_nt: TGTGCCAGCAGTTACTCCGAGACAGGGGCAACGCAGTTCTTC; cdr3_aa: CASSYSETGATQFF
v_call: TRBV7-2; cdr3_length: 16; d_call: NA; j_call: TRBJ1-1; clone_size: NA; cdr3_nt: TGTGCCAGCAGCTTAGAACCGGACAACCTCAACACTGAAGCTTTCTTT; cdr3_aa: CASSLEPDNLNTEAFF
v_call: TRBV2; cdr3_length: 11; d_call: NA; j_call: TRBJ2-1; clone_size: NA; cdr3_nt: TGTGCGGGGGCCCCCTACAATGAGCAGTTCTTC; cdr3_aa: CAGAPYNEQFF
v_call: TRBV28; cdr3_length: 17; d_call: TRBD2; j_call: TRBJ2-3; clone_size: NA; cdr3_nt: TGTGCCAGCAGTTTAGGGCTAGCGGGGGGGGGCACAGATACGCAGTATTTT; cdr3_aa: CASSLGLAGGGTDTQYF
v_call: TRBV6-5; cdr3_length: 14; d_call: TRBD1; j_call: TRBJ1-1; clone_size: NA; cdr3_nt: TGTGCCAGCAGTTACGGGGACAGGCGTACTGAAGCTTTCTTT; cdr3_aa: CASSYGDRRTEAFF
v_call: TRBV13; cdr3_length: 14; d_call: TRBD1; j_call: TRBJ2-7; clone_size: NA; cdr3_nt: TGTGCCAGCAGCGGTACAGGGGGTCCCTACGAGCAGTACTTC; cdr3_aa: CASSGTGGPYEQYF
v_call: TRBV7-3; cdr3_length: 15; d_call: NA; j_call: TRBJ1-1; clone_size: NA; cdr3_nt: TGTGCCAGCAGCTTAACTGGGGGCATGGACACTGAAGCTTTCTTT; cdr3_aa: CASSLTGGMDTEAFF
v_call: TRBV5-8; cdr3_length: 16; d_call: NA; j_call: TRBJ1-5; clone_size: NA; cdr3_nt: TGTGCCAGCAGCTTGGCCGGTAGCCGAAGCAATCAGCCCCAGCATTTT; cdr3_aa: CASSLAGSRSNQPQHF
v_call: TRBV19; cdr3_length: 14; d_call: TRBD1; j_call: TRBJ1-2; clone_size: NA; cdr3_nt: TGTGCCAGTAGTATAGGAGGGGGCGGTTATGGCTACACCTTC; cdr3_aa: CASSIGGGGYGYTF
v_call: TRBV19; cdr3_length: 16; d_call: NA; j_call: TRBJ2-6; clone_size: NA; cdr3_nt: TGTGCCAGTAGCCCGCGGGGGCTCTCTGGGGCCAACGTCCTGACTTTC; cdr3_aa: CASSPRGLSGANVLTF
v_call: TRBV27; cdr3_length: 17; d_call: TRBD2; j_call: TRBJ2-7; clone_size: NA; cdr3_nt: TGTGCCAGCAGTTCCCGGGGACTAGCGGGGGGATCCTACGAGCAGTACTTC; cdr3_aa: CASSSRGLAGGSYEQYF
v_call: TRBV6-1; cdr3_length: 15; d_call: NA; j_call: TRBJ2-7; clone_size: once; cdr3_nt: TGTGCCAGCAGTGAAGACAGTAGAAGCTCCTACGAGCAGTACTTC; cdr3_aa: CASSEDSRSSYEQYF
v_call: TRBV7-6; cdr3_length: 13; d_call: NA; j_call: TRBJ2-1; clone_size: NA; cdr3_nt: TGTGCCAGCAGCCTGGGACTGACGAATGAGCAGTTCTTC; cdr3_aa: CASSLGLTNEQFF
v_call: TRBV29-1; cdr3_length: 14; d_call: NA; j_call: TRBJ1-4; clone_size: NA; cdr3_nt: TGCAGCGTTGATTCGGGGAGGACTAATGAAAAACTGTTTTTT; cdr3_aa: CSVDSGRTNEKLFF
v_call: TRBV5-4; cdr3_length: 15; d_call: TRBD1; j_call: TRBJ2-5; clone_size: NA; cdr3_nt: TGTGCCAGCAGCCCATCTACAGGGGGCCAAGAGACCCAGTACTTC; cdr3_aa: CASSPSTGGQETQYF
v_call: TRBV14; cdr3_length: 13; d_call: NA; j_call: TRBJ1-1; clone_size: NA; cdr3_nt: TGTGCCAGCAGCCAAACAGGGAACACTGAAGCTTTCTTT; cdr3_aa: CASSQTGNTEAFF
v_call: TRBV7-2; cdr3_length: 15; d_call: TRBD2; j_call: TRBJ2-1; clone_size: NA; cdr3_nt: TGTGCCAGCAGCTTAAGACTAGCGGGGGGGAACGAGCAGTTCTTC; cdr3_aa: CASSLRLAGGNEQFF
v_call: TRBV5-1; cdr3_length: 13; d_call: NA; j_call: TRBJ2-3; clone_size: NA; cdr3_nt: TGCGCCAGCAGCTCCCCCGGGGTAGATACGCAGTATTTT; cdr3_aa: CASSSPGVDTQYF
v_call: TRBV7-9; cdr3_length: 11; d_call: NA; j_call: TRBJ2-3; clone_size: NA; cdr3_nt: TGTGCCAGCAGCTTCGCGGATACGCAGTATTTT; cdr3_aa: CASSFADTQYF
v_call: TRBV6-5; cdr3_length: 13; d_call: NA; j_call: TRBJ2-7; clone_size: NA; cdr3_nt: TGTGCCAGCAGTGCCAGGGGACAAGGAGAGCAGTACTTC; cdr3_aa: CASSARGQGEQYF
v_call: TRBV7-9; cdr3_length: 14; d_call: NA; j_call: TRBJ1-6; clone_size: NA; cdr3_nt: TGTGCCAGCAGTCTAACAGGAAAAGATTCACCCCTCCACTTT; cdr3_aa: CASSLTGKDSPLHF
v_call: TRBV27; cdr3_length: 13; d_call: NA; j_call: TRBJ1-5; clone_size: NA; cdr3_nt: TGTGCCAGCAGGGAGCAGCCCGGTCAGCCCCAGCATTTT; cdr3_aa: CASREQPGQPQHF